This T cell receptor beta chain was retrieved from a study of beta chain features in type 1 diabetes listed by TCRdb under 2018. Turning to the overall study: Patients and healthy donors did not differ in mean age, gender distribution, total cell number or subset yield. Whereas all 28 donors provided naive and central memory subsets, regulatory and stem cell-like memory subsets were isolated from just 8 patients and about 8 healthy donors. A total of around 110,000,000 sorted cells were examined across all samples, and RNA yield correlated strongly with the number of cells per subset. In the study, recently diagnosed type 1 diabetes patients and matched healthy donors were compared on the TCRB repertoires of their sorted circulating CD4+ T cell subsets. Points the paper makes about the study in general: Because cDNA was sequenced instead of genomic DNA, activated cells with high expression could be over-represented, although the groups did not differ in activation or CD3 levels. Because the HLA sub-analyses included only small numbers of individuals, any influence of HLA type on TCRB rearrangement was left unresolved. Shorter templates might have been favored by PCR, but patient and control samples were amplified and corrected together, so both groups would have been affected equally by any skew. In all four CD4+ subsets, TCRB CDR3 length was moderately but significantly shorter in type 1 diabetes patients. At VDJ recombination sites, type 1 diabetes patients had fewer insertions and more deleted nucleotides, which implies abnormalities in thymic rearrangement. The naive, central memory and regulatory TCRB repertoires appeared to resemble one another more closely among patients than among healthy donors.

Regarding this clone: Its antigen is currently not known. No per-base quality is available; no much larger clone lies one base away.

Each donor gave one peripheral blood draw, averaging approximately 0.12 L, which was collected into heparinised tubes. Naive, central memory, regulatory and stem cell-like memory CD4+ T cells were sorted on a BD FACSAria II using a panel including CD45RO, CCR7, CD25, CD127, CD95 and CD27. All sorted populations exceeded 95% purity. PBMCs were isolated right away by Lymphoprep density gradient centrifugation and were stained directly, without culture. So that batch effects would be minimized, each experiment stained and sorted samples in pairs, pairing one healthy donor with one patient. V is clipped by 1 base and J by 2 bases, and the sequence between their germline boundaries is 14 bases long. The germline V gene gives CDR1 as SGHTA and CDR2 as FQGNSA. The CDR3 runs 16 amino acids, cysteine and phenylalanine included. The DNA shown is the 48-base CDR3, in frame from base 1. The High Capacity cDNA Reverse Transcription Kit was used to reverse transcribe all of the isolated RNA, meaning that expressed TCRB transcripts were what got sequenced. Naive, central memory and regulatory T cell samples underwent deep immunoSEQ sequencing, averaging around 4 million total reads per sample. Sorted cells were lysed in RLT buffer, and RNA was extracted using DNase-treated RNeasy Micro or Mini kits according to cell number. To prevent cross-contamination, every cell subset was processed on its own, while patient and healthy donor samples were processed together. The immunoSEQ multiplex PCR was used to amplify TCRB sequences from cDNA, generating 87-bp fragments that spanned the CDR3 region. Amplicons were sequenced on the Illumina HiSeq platform. The source study handled its data this way. Synthetic template baselines were used to correct PCR bias computationally, reads within Hamming distance 2 were collapsed, and singletons that could not be merged were discarded. Reads were aligned against IMGT so that V, D and J genes, CDR3 length and insertions or deletions at six rearrangement sites could be assigned. Within each subset, clonotype counts were normalized to sorted cell number, after which true diversity and Gini coefficients were computed with the tcR R package. The overlap coefficient, calculated on TCRB nucleotide sequences, was used to measure repertoire sharing. TCRdb retrieved this table from immuneACCESS and kept in-frame rearrangements only. Not all clones are present; in checked studies, unresolved V genes account for under half, and no reason is known for the remainder. From that table come the V and J calls and clone size; the DNA was used to work out D and trimming. The sample has roughly 130,000 clones on record, about 9.2% of them singletons. The ten largest make up around 0.68% of the sample.

The sample comprised central memory CD4+ T cells from blood. The receptor chain draws on TRBV7-2 and TRBJ1-2, with TRBD1 tentatively as D gene (5 bases match). The sequence was obtained from a man between 18 and 35 years old in good health. The CDR3 is CASSLDAGRINYGYTF. The DNA reads as follows: TGTGCCAGCAGCTTAGACGCGGGACGGATAAACTATGGCTACACCTTC.